The following is a T cell receptor (beta chain) sequence with its context. Method: immunoSEQ multiplex PCR; TCRdb's copy keeps in-frame clones and lacks some. The sample has 45,000 to 65,000 clones; roughly 90% are singletons. The source of the sample is a study of T cell changes during pregnancy in multiple sclerosis. This CDR3 is built from 16 residues. Germline values: CDR1 MGHRA, CDR2 YSYEKL. V was cut by 2 bases and J by 6 bases, with 19 bases left in between. Specimen: CD4+ T cells from peripheral blood mononuclear cells, collected after pregnancy. This receptor was obtained from a female donor with multiple sclerosis, enrolled in a pregnancy study. The rearrangement links TRBV4-1 to TRBJ1-2; D is ambiguous. In DNA form, the CDR3 reads TGCGCCAGCAGCCAATCCCCAGCGTCAAGCCCGAATGGCTACACCTTC. Encoded protein: CASSQSPASSPNGYTF.